These 25 T cell receptor beta chains were sequenced from one sample in a study of T-cell memory formation after mild COVID-19. TCRdb processed the 5' RACE reads anew with MiXCR; each CDR3 protein has one entry. Here the sample spans over 400,000 distinct CDR3 sequences, around 22% being singletons. Source material: PBMCs or a T cell subset sorted from them (not recorded which). All receptors derive from an adult woman who had mild COVID-19 (a few samples of this study predate the infection). Cell type and time point are not known.

This clonotype showed up just a few times. V is TRBV12-3 or TRBV12-4 and J is TRBJ1-4, with D maybe TRBD1 (5 bases). V gave up 4 bases and J gave up 0 bases, with 6 bases separating them. The CDR3 runs to 14 residues. The CDR3 coding sequence is TGTGCCAGCAGTTGGGGGGCAACTAATGAAAAACTGTTTTTT. It translates to CASSWGATNEKLFF.

This chain links TRBV5-1 with TRBJ2-3, with D perhaps being TRBD1 or TRBD2 (6 bases each). This CDR3 region has 16 residues. The V gene lost 4 bases and the J gene lost 1 base, with 16 bases spanning the gap. CDR1 is SGHRS, CDR2 YFSETQ, per germline. The DNA for the CDR3 is TGCGCCAGCAGCCGGAAGGGGGGTCTTCGCACAGATACGCAGTATTTT. This translates into CASSRKGGLRTDTQYF.

This clonotype has more than one count but fewer than ten. This rearrangement joins TRBV20-1 to TRBJ2-7; D is unresolved. Germline V gene lookup returns CDR1 DFQATT and CDR2 SNEGSKA (reference sequence). The CDR3 has 12 residues. Trimming shortened V by 0 bases and J by 3 bases, and 6 bases separated the two germline ends. CDR3 sequence reads: CSARDRFYEQYF. The DNA of the CDR3 is TGCAGTGCTAGAGATCGCTTCTACGAGCAGTACTTC.

This clonotype was recorded many times. The V gene is TRBV5-8, the J gene TRBJ2-2, with 8 bases matching TRBD2. Germline V gene lookup returns CDR1 SGHTS and CDR2 YDEGEE. V lost 0 bases and J lost 8; bases outside the gene matches: 9. The CDR3 is 16 residues long. CDR3 residues: CASSLEAGDWRGELFF. Written as DNA, the CDR3 is TGTGCCAGCAGCTTGGAAGCGGGGGACTGGAGGGGGGAGCTGTTTTTT. Variable domain in full (rest from reference TRBV5-8 and TRBJ2-2): EAGVTQSPTHLIKTRGQQATLRCSPISGHTSVYWYQQALGLGLQFLLWYDEGEERNRGNFPPRFSGRQFPNYSSELNVNALELEDSALYLCASSLEAGDWRGELFFGEGSRLTVL.

This clonotype has only a few counts. The chain combines TRBV7-3 with TRBJ2-3; no reliable D call. The V gene's germline CDR1 is SGHTA and CDR2 FQGTGA. V dropped 3 bases and J dropped 2 bases, with 15 bases sitting between them. CDR3 length equals 16 residues. CDR3 sequence reads: CASSLWGTTPTDTQYF. As DNA, the CDR3 is TGTGCCAGCAGCTTGTGGGGAACTACCCCCACAGATACGCAGTATTTT. The full variable domain, with the rest looked up from reference TRBV7-3 and TRBJ2-3, is GAGVSQTPSNKVTEKGKYVELRCDPISGHTALYWYRQSLGQGPEFLIYFQGTGAADDSGLPNDRFFAVRPEGSVSTLKIQRTERGDSAVYLCASSLWGTTPTDTQYFGPGTRLTVL.

This clonotype was seen more than once but under ten times. CDR3 protein: CASSLRQGHLSQHF. The CDR3 coding sequence is TGTGCCAGCAGTCTCAGACAGGGCCATCTGTCCCAGCATTTT. V gene TRBV6-1 combines with J gene TRBJ1-5, with 7 bases identical to TRBD1. CDR1 and CDR2 (germline): MNHNS, SASEGT. V lost 5 bases and J lost 11; bases outside the gene matches: 12. The CDR3 runs to 14 residues.

This clonotype occurred many times. The chain uses TRBV3-1 and TRBJ2-5, with no clear D. Germline CDR1 and CDR2: LGHDT and YNNKEL (reference sequence). V gave up 1 base and J gave up 5 bases, with 5 bases separating them. This CDR3 has 12 residues. This chain's CDR3 is CASSQVPETQYF. CDR3 nucleotide sequence: TGTGCCAGCAGCCAAGTCCCGGAGACCCAGTACTTC.

This clonotype has only a few counts. The chain uses TRBV7-2 and TRBJ1-1; D ambiguous. The germline gives CDR1 SGHTA, CDR2 FQGNSA. Trimming shortened V by 6 bases and J by 2 bases, and 13 bases separated the two germline ends. The CDR3 sequence is 14 residues long. This CDR3 reads CASSARQANTEAFF. As DNA, the CDR3 is TGTGCCAGCAGTGCTAGGCAGGCAAACACTGAAGCTTTCTTT.

The chain combines TRBV9 with TRBJ2-1; perhaps D is TRBD1 or TRBD2 (6 bases each). The CDR3 has 17 amino acids. Germline V lookup: CDR1 SGDLS, CDR2 YYNGEE. Trimming stripped 0 bases from V and 2 bases from J, with 15 bases between. The CDR3 DNA reads TGTGCCAGCAGCGTAGGGCTAGGGGGGCCAACCTACAATGAGCAGTTCTTC. It codes for CASSVGLGGPTYNEQFF.

This clonotype was seen a handful of times. The rearrangement joins TRBV6-5 to TRBJ2-5; D is perhaps TRBD2 (5 bases). V lost 2 bases and J lost 4, with 11 bases in between. This CDR3 contains 14 residues. Germline V gene data show CDR1 as MNHEY and CDR2 as SVGAGI. CDR3: CASSYVAGVETQYF. CDR3 coding DNA: TGTGCCAGCAGTTACGTGGCCGGGGTAGAGACCCAGTACTTC.

Only a few counts were recorded for this clonotype. The chain joins TRBV29-1 to TRBJ2-7, with TRBD1 as a possible D gene (6 bases). This CDR3 comprises 13 residues. The V end lost 4 bases, the J end lost 4 bases, and 14 bases lay between the germline ends. Germline values: CDR1 SQVTM, CDR2 ANQGSEA. The CDR3 reads CSVVDGGGYEQYF. For the CDR3, the DNA is TGCAGCGTTGTAGATGGGGGCGGGTACGAGCAGTACTTC.

Only a few counts were recorded for this clonotype. The chain recombines TRBV7-2 with TRBJ2-2; 11 nucleotides align to TRBD2. This CDR3 spans 14 amino acids. CDR1 SGHTA and CDR2 FQGNSA come from the germline V gene. Trimming removed 6 bases from V and 7 bases from J; junction bases left unmatched: 4. This chain's CDR3 is CASSLGLADGELFF. In DNA, the CDR3 is TGTGCCAGCAGTTTGGGACTAGCGGACGGGGAGCTGTTTTTT.

This clonotype occurred a few times. V and J are TRBV6-2 or TRBV6-3 and TRBJ1-4; D not resolved. The CDR3 consists of 13 residues. Germline-derived CDR1 and CDR2 are MNHEY and SVGEGT. The V gene lost 0 bases and the J gene lost 6 bases, with 5 bases spanning the gap. CDR3 amino acids: CASSYSRDEKLFF. The CDR3 bases are TGTGCCAGCAGTTACTCGAGGGATGAAAAACTGTTTTTT.

The rearrangement joins TRBV6-5 to TRBJ1-1, with D hard to call. The CDR3 runs to 14 residues. Germline lookup yields CDR1 MNHEY and CDR2 SVGAGI. V was pared by 6 bases and J by 0 bases, with 11 bases between. CDR3 sequence reads: CASSRTHLNTEAFF. Written as DNA, the CDR3 is TGTGCCAGCAGCCGAACCCATCTGAACACTGAAGCTTTCTTT.

Only a few counts were recorded for this clonotype. The rearrangement uses TRBV9 and TRBJ2-3; 7 positions agree with TRBD2. Trimming took 4 bases from V and 2 from J; bases not matched to a gene: 10. The length of the CDR3 is 16 residues. Germline CDR1 is SGDLS and CDR2 is YYNGEE. The CDR3 protein is CASSSLLAAYTDTQYF. CDR3 in DNA: TGTGCCAGCAGCTCTCTCCTAGCGGCCTACACAGATACGCAGTATTTT.

CDR3 sequence: CAISELRRNDYEQYF. In nucleotides, the CDR3 is TGTGCCATCAGTGAATTACGGCGAAATGACTACGAGCAGTACTTC. The chain uses TRBV10-3 and TRBJ2-7; no firm D call. The V gene's germline CDR1 is ENHRY and CDR2 SYGVKD. V was shortened by 3 bases and J by 3 bases, with 15 bases between the two germline ends. The CDR3 spans 15 residues.

This clonotype has more than one count but fewer than ten. The chain combines TRBV5-1 with TRBJ1-1; D is possibly TRBD1 (6 bases). Trimming left V 4 bases short and J 2 bases short, with 18 bases between. Germline loops: CDR1 SGHRS, CDR2 YFSETQ. This CDR3 has 16 amino acids. The CDR3, as DNA: TGCGCCAGCAGCCCTTTCTGGGGGGGACACAACACTGAAGCTTTCTTT. Residues: CASSPFWGGHNTEAFF.

This clonotype was picked up many times. This chain uses TRBV12-3 or TRBV12-4 with TRBJ2-1; no clear D gene. CDR3 length: 14 residues. Trimming removed 3 bases from V and 6 bases from J, with 12 bases in between. The CDR3 here is CASSFSLGGNEQFF. The CDR3 DNA follows: TGTGCCAGCAGTTTTTCCCTCGGCGGCAATGAGCAGTTCTTC.

This clonotype occurred a few times. The rearrangement uses TRBV2 and TRBJ2-5; 7 nucleotides agree with TRBD2. After removal of 4 bases from V and 1 base from J, the junction contained 6 bases not matched to a gene. CDR1 and CDR2 from the germline V gene are SNHLY and FYNNEI. This CDR3 spans 15 amino acids. The CDR3 bases are TGTGCCAGCAGTGGGTGGTTAGCGGGCCAAGAGACCCAGTACTTC. Protein: CASSGWLAGQETQYF.

This clonotype was counted only a few times. The chain carries TRBV5-1 and TRBJ2-7, with 7 bases fitting TRBD1. Germline CDR1 is SGHRS and CDR2 is YFSETQ. V was clipped by 4 bases and J by 7 bases; unmatched bases: 8. CDR3 size: 13 residues. CDR3 in amino acids: CASSIDRVGEQYF. CDR3 nucleotide sequence: TGCGCCAGCAGCATTGACAGGGTGGGGGAGCAGTACTTC.

This clonotype has only a few counts. This rearrangement joins TRBV7-3 to TRBJ2-1; 9 positions match TRBD2. After removal of 1 base from V and 7 bases from J, the junction contained 8 bases not matched to a gene. CDR1 and CDR2 (germline): SGHTA, FQGTGA. The CDR3 spans 16 residues. This CDR3 is CASSLSSGSFWNEQFF. CDR3 in DNA: TGTGCCAGCAGCTTAAGTAGCGGGAGTTTCTGGAATGAGCAGTTCTTC.

This clonotype was found a few times. V gene TRBV30 combines with J gene TRBJ1-2; tentative D call: TRBD1 (5 bases). The V end was cut by 2 bases, the J end by 7 bases, with 11 bases between. CDR3 size: 12 residues. Germline-derived CDR1 and CDR2 are GTSNPN and SVGIG (reference sequence). DNA of the CDR3: TGTGCCTGGAGTAACTCTGGGGGTGGCTACACCTTC. Its protein is CAWSNSGGGYTF.

This clonotype was recorded a few times. The chain joins TRBV10-3 to TRBJ1-1; no reliable D call. This CDR3 has 14 residues. Trimming stripped 4 bases from V and 4 bases from J, with 13 bases between. Germline V lookup: CDR1 ENHRY, CDR2 SYGVKD. CDR3 sequence (DNA): TGTGCCATCAGTGCCATGGACTTTCCCACTGAAGCTTTCTTT. Its protein product is CAISAMDFPTEAFF.

J is TRBJ2-5 and V is TRBV2; possibly TRBD1 or TRBD2 for D (7 bases each). The germline gives CDR1 SNHLY, CDR2 FYNNEI. The CDR3 consists of 17 residues. V was trimmed by 5 bases and J by 1 base, leaving 20 bases between them. The CDR3 loop reads CASSYRQGGGSQETQYF. The CDR3 nucleotides are TGTGCCAGCAGTTACCGACAGGGAGGGGGGTCCCAAGAGACCCAGTACTTC.

The chain carries TRBV15 and TRBJ1-1; TRBD1 is a possible D gene (6 bases). This CDR3 has 15 residues. Trimming took 0 bases from V and 5 from J, leaving 13 bases between them. Germline values: CDR1 LNHNV, CDR2 YYDKDF (reference sequence). This chain's CDR3 is CATSREGAGWTEAFF. CDR3 sequence (DNA): TGTGCCACCAGCAGAGAGGGGGCTGGTTGGACTGAAGCTTTCTTT. Full variable domain (rest looked up from reference TRBV15 and TRBJ1-1): DAMVIQNPRYQVTQFGKPVTLSCSQTLNHNVMYWYQQKSSQAPKLLFHYYDKDFNNEADTPDNFQSRRPNTSFCFLDIRSPGLGDTAMYLCATSREGAGWTEAFFGQGTRLTVV.